These 3 T cell receptor beta chains originate from one sample sequenced in a study of cytomegalovirus exposure and HLA in healthy donors. Primers for the PCR totalled 60 Vbeta and 13 Jbeta. Profiled with immunoSEQ multiplex PCR; TCRdb holds only in-frame clones, not every one. The sample contains under 150,000 clones, 80% of which appear only once. Sequenced: PBMCs. These receptors were collected from a man between 40 and 49 years old in good health and CMV-seropositive.

The gene calls are TRBV29-1 and TRBJ1-2; 8 nucleotides line up with TRBD1. The germline gives CDR1 SQVTM, CDR2 ANQGSEA. Trimming at V came to 5 bases and at J to 7 bases, leaving 9 bases not matched to a gene. The CDR3 spans 13 residues. The CDR3 bases are TGCAGCGTTTGGGGGACAGGTTCGCGTGGCTACACCTTC. It encodes CSVWGTGSRGYTF.

The rearrangement uses TRBV21-1 and TRBJ2-6; the table's D call, TRBD2, has no DNA check behind it. TRBV21-1 is a recognized pseudogene. The CDR3 spans 18 residues. CDR3: CASSKGELAKAGANVLTF. The CDR3 DNA reads TGTGCCAGCAGCAAGGGGGAACTAGCGAAGGCTGGGGCCAACGTCCTGACTTTC.

This chain connects TRBV5-1 to TRBJ1-2, with TRBD1 matching over 12 bases. The CDR3 is 15 amino acids. CDR1 is SGHRS and CDR2 is YFSETQ in the germline V gene. Trimming removed 6 bases from V and 5 bases from J; junction bases left unmatched: 8. CDR3 DNA: TGCGCCAGCAACCAGGGACAGGGGGCATTGTATGGCTACACCTTC. This codes for CASNQGQGALYGYTF.